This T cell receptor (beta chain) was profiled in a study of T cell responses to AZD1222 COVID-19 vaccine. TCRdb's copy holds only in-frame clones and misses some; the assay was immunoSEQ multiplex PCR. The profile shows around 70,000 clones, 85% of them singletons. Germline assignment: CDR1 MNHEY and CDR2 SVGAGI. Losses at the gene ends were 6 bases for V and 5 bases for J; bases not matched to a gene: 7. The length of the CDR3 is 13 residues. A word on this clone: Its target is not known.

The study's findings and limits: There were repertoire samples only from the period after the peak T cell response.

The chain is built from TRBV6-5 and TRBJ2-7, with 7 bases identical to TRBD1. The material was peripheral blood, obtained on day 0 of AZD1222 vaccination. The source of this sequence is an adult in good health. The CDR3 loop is CASSQTGFHEQYF. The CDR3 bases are TGTGCCAGCAGCCAGACAGGGTTCCACGAGCAGTACTTC.